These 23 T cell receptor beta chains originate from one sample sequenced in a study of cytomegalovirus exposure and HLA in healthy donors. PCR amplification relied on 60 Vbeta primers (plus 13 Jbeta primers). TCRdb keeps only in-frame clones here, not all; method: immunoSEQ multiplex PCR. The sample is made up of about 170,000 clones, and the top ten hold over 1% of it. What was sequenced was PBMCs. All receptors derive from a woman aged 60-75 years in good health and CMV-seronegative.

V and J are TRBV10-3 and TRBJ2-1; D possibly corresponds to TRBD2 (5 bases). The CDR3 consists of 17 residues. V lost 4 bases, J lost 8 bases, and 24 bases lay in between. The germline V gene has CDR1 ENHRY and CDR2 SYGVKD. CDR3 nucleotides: TGTGCCATCAGTGCCGTACACGGACTCCGGGCGAGCGATGAGCAGTTCTTC. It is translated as CAISAVHGLRASDEQFF.

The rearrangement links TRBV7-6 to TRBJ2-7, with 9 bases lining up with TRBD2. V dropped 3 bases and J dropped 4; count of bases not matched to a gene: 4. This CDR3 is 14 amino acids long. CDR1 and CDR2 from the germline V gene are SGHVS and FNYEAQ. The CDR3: CASSFASGEYEQYF. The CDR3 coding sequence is TGTGCCAGCAGCTTTGCTAGCGGGGAATACGAGCAGTACTTC.

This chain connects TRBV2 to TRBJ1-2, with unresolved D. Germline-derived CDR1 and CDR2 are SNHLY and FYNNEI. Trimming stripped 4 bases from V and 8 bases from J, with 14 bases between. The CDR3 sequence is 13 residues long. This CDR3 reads CASSVEQKGGYTF. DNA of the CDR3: TGTGCCAGCAGTGTTGAACAGAAAGGAGGCTACACCTTC.

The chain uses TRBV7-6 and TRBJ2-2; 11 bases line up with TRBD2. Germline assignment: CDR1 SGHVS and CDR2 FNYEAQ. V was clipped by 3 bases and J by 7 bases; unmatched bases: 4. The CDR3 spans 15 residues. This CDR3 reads CASSFTSGSIGELFF. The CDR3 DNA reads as TGTGCCAGCAGCTTTACTAGCGGGAGCATCGGGGAGCTGTTTTTT.

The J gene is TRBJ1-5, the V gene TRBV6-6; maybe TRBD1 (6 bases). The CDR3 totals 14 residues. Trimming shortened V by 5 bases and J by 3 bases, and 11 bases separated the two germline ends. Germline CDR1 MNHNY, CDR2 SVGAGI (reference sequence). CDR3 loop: CASSKGGINQPQHF. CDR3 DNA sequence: TGTGCCAGCAGTAAGGGGGGGATCAATCAGCCCCAGCATTTT.

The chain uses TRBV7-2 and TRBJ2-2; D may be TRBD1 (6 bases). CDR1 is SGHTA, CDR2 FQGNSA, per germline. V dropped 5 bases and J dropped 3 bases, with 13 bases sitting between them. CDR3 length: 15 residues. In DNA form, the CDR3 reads TGTGCCAGCAGCGCGCAGGGGCGGGACACCGGGGAGCTGTTTTTT. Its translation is CASSAQGRDTGELFF.

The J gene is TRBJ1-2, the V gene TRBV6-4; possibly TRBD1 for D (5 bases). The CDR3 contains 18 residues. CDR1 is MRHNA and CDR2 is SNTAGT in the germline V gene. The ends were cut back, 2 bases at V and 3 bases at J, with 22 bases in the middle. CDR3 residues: CASSDRGSPVTGDYGYTF. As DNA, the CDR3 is TGTGCCAGCAGTGACCGGGGGAGCCCCGTAACAGGCGACTATGGCTACACCTTC.

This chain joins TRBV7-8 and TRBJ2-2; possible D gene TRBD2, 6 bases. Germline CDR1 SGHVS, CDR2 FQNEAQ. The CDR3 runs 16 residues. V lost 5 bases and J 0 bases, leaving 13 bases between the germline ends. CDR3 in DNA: TGTGCCAGCAGCCTGCGGGGCGGGACGAACACCGGGGAGCTGTTTTTT. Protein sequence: CASSLRGGTNTGELFF.

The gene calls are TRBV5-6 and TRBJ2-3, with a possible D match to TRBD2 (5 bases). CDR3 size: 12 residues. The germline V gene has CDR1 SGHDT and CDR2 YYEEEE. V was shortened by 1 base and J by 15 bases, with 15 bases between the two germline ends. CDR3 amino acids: CASSLHRGSEYF. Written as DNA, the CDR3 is TGTGCCAGCAGCTTGCACCGGGGAAGTGAATATTTT.

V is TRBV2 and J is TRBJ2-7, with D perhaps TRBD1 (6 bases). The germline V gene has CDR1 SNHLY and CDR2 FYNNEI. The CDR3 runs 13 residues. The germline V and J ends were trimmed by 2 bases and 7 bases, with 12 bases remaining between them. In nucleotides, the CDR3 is TGTGCCAGCAGTGAACCAGGGGCCGGGGAGCAGTACTTC. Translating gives CASSEPGAGEQYF.

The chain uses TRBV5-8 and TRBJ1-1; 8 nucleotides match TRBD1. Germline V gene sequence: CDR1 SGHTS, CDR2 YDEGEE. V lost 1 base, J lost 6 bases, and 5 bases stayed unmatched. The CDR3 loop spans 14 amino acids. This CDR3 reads CASSLQGAGAEAFF. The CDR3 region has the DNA TGTGCCAGCAGCTTGCAGGGGGCGGGTGCTGAAGCTTTCTTT.

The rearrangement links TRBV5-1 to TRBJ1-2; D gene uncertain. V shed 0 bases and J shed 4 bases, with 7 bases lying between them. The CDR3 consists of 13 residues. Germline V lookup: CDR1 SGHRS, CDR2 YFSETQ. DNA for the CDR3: TGCGCCAGCAGCTTGGCACAGTCCTATGGCTACACCTTC. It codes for CASSLAQSYGYTF.

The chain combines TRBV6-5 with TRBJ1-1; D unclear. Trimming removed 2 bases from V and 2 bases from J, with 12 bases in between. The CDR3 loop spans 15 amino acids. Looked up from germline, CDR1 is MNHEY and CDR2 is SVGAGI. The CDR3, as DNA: TGTGCCAGCAGTTACACCCTGACACGAAACACTGAAGCTTTCTTT. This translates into CASSYTLTRNTEAFF.

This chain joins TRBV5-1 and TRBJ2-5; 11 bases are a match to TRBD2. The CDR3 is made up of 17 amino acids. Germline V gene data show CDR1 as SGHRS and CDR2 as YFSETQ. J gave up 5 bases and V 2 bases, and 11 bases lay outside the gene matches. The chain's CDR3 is CASSFGKTSGRAETQYF. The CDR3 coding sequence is TGCGCCAGCAGCTTCGGTAAAACTAGCGGGAGAGCGGAGACCCAGTACTTC.

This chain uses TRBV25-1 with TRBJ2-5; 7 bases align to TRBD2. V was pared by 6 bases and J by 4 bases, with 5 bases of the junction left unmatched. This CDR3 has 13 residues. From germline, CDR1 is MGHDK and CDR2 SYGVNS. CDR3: CASSLGGGETQYF. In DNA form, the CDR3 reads TGTGCCAGCAGCCTTGGGGGGGGAGAGACCCAGTACTTC.

The CDR3 region has the DNA TGCGCCAGCAGTGATGGCCGGGACTGGAACCAAGAGACCCAGTACTTC. Protein product: CASSDGRDWNQETQYF. The genes are TRBV10-1 and TRBJ2-5; D is perhaps TRBD2 (6 bases). The germline V gene has CDR1 WNHNN and CDR2 SYGVQD (reference sequence). This CDR3 has 16 residues. The V end lost 3 bases, the J end lost 0 bases, and 14 bases lay between the germline ends.

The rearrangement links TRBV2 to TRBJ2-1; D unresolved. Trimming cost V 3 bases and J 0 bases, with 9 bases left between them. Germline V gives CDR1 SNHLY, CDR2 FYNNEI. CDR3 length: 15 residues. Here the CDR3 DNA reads TGTGCCAGCAGTGACCAGGCCTTCTCCTACAATGAGCAGTTCTTC. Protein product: CASSDQAFSYNEQFF.

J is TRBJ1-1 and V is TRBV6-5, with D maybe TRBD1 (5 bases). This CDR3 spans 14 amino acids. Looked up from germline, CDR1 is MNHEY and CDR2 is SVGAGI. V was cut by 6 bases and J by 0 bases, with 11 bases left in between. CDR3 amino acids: CASSPTALNTEAFF. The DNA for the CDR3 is TGTGCCAGCAGCCCGACAGCCTTGAACACTGAAGCTTTCTTT.

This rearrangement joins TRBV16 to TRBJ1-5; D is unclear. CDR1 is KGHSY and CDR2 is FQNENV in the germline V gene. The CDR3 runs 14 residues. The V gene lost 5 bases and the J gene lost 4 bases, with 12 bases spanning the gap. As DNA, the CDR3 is TGTGCCAGCAGCGCGGGGTACATAAATCAGCCCCAGCATTTT. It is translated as CASSAGYINQPQHF. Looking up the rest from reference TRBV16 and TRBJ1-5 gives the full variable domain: GEEVAQTPKHLVRGEGQKAKLYCAPIKGHSYVFWYQQVLKNEFKFLISFQNENVFDETGMPKERFSAKCLPNSPCSLEIQATKLEDSAVYFCASSAGYINQPQHFGDGTRLSIL.

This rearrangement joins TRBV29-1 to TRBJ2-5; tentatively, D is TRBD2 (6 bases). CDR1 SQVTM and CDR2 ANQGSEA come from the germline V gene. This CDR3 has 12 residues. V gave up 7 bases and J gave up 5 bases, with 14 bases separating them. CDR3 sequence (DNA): TGCAGCGCTAGTAGTGGAGGGGAGACCCAGTACTTC. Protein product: CSASSGGETQYF.

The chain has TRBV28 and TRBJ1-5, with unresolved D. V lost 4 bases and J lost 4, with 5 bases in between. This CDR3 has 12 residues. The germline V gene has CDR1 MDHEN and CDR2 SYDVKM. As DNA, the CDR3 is TGTGCCAGCAGTTGGGCAAATCAGCCCCAGCATTTT. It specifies CASSWANQPQHF.

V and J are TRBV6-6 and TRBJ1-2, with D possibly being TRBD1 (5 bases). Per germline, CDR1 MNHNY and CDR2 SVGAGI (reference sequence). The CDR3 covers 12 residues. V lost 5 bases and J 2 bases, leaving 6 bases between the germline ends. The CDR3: CASSPGNYGYTF. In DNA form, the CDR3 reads TGTGCCAGCAGTCCAGGGAACTATGGCTACACCTTC.

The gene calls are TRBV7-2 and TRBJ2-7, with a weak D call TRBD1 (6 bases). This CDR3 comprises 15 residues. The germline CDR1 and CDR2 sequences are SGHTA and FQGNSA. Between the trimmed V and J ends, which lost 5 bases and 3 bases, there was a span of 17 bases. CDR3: CASSPSDRRNYEQYF. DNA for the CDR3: TGTGCCAGCAGCCCCAGCGACAGGCGAAACTACGAGCAGTACTTC.